The source of this TCR beta chain is a study of Graves' ophthalmopathy and Graves' hyperthyroidism. Findings and limits, study-wide: Clonotypes were expanded in thyroid at above 0.001 frequency, and most also appeared in blood.

On this clonotype itself: Its antigen remains unidentified.

From germline, CDR1 is GTSNPN and CDR2 SVGIG (reference sequence). The CDR3 spans 15 residues. V gave up 2 bases and J gave up 3 bases; unmatched junction bases: 5. RNA transcripts provided the template for amplifying TCR beta CDR3 regions. An initial RT-PCR round employing HTBI primers preceded a second-round multiplex PCR. TCRdb passed the multiplex PCR reads through MiXCR, listing each CDR3 protein once. In the table there are a few hundred thousand distinct CDR3 sequences, roughly 21% of which are singletons. Input material: peripheral blood. This rearrangement joins TRBV30 to TRBJ2-2; 8 bases match TRBD2. This TCR was recovered from a woman under 30 with stable Graves' hyperthyroidism. The CDR3 DNA reads TGTGCCTGGAGTAGAAGCGGGAGACACACCGGGGAGCTGTTTTTT. Translation gives CAWSRSGRHTGELFF.